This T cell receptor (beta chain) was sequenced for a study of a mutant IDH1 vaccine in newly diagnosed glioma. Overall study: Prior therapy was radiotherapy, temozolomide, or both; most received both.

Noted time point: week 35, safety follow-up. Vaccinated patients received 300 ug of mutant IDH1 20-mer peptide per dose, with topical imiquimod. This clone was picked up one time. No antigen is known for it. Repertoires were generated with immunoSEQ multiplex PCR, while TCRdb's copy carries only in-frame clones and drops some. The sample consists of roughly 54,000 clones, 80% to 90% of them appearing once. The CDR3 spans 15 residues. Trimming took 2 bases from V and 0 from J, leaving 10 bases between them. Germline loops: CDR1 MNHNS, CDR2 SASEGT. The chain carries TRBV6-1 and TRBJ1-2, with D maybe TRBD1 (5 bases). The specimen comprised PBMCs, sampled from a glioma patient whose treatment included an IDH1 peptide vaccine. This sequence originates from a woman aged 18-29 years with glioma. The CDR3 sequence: CASSERHRSNYGYTF. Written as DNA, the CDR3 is TGTGCCAGCAGTGAAAGGCACAGGTCTAACTATGGCTACACCTTC.